This T cell receptor (beta chain) was recovered during a study of response to subunit inactivated influenza vaccine. General study findings and limits: The study's authors posited that every seasonal influenza vaccination enlists few new T cells.

Germline trimming cut 2 bases from V and 12 bases from J; bases unmatched to any gene: 13. The CDR3 is made up of 15 amino acids. Germline CDR1 MDHEN, CDR2 SYDVKM. This clonotype was recorded a few times. The antigen remains undetermined. From the RT-PCR reads, TCRdb called clonotypes with MiXCR, one entry per CDR3 protein. The sample shows 600,000 to 850,000 distinct CDR3 sequences, 14% of them seen only once. V is TRBV28 and J is TRBJ2-1, with 7 positions matching TRBD2. The source of this sequence is a man aged 50 to 60 who received an inactivated influenza vaccine. The specimen was PBMCs from blood, collected roughly 2 weeks before vaccination. The CDR3 DNA is TGTGCCAGCAGTTTACAGTCAAGGGAGGGACTGGGGCAGTTCTTC. Protein sequence: CASSLQSREGLGQFF.